The clone carrying this T cell receptor (beta chain) was counted a single time. Here immunoSEQ multiplex PCR was the method, and the copy in TCRdb shows in-frame clones only, minus some. The sample carries some 75,000 clones, 75% to 95% recorded once. The data were taken from a study of blood T cell repertoires in COVID-19. Study summary: PBMCs, B-cell-depleted T cells, or T cells were the source of the cDNA or gDNA that made up the material.

Per germline, CDR1 SNHLY and CDR2 FYNNEI. The V end lost 6 bases, the J end lost 7 bases, and 24 bases lay between the germline ends. The CDR3 has 17 residues. The J gene is TRBJ2-2, the V gene TRBV2; D possibly corresponds to TRBD2 (6 bases). The specimen sequenced was peripheral blood. The TCR sequence derives from a human donor in a cohort sampled during active COVID-19. CDR3 amino acids: CASRLGRGFLVGGELFF. Here the CDR3 DNA reads TGTGCCAGCAGACTTGGTCGGGGGTTTTTAGTTGGCGGGGAGCTGTTTTTT. The variable domain in full, with the rest retrieved from reference TRBV2 and TRBJ2-2, is EPEVTQTPSHQVTQMGQEVILRCVPISNHLYFYWYRQILGQKVEFLVSFYNNEISEKSEIFDDQFSVERPDGSNFTLKIRSTKLEDSAMYFCASRLGRGFLVGGELFFGEGSRLTVL.